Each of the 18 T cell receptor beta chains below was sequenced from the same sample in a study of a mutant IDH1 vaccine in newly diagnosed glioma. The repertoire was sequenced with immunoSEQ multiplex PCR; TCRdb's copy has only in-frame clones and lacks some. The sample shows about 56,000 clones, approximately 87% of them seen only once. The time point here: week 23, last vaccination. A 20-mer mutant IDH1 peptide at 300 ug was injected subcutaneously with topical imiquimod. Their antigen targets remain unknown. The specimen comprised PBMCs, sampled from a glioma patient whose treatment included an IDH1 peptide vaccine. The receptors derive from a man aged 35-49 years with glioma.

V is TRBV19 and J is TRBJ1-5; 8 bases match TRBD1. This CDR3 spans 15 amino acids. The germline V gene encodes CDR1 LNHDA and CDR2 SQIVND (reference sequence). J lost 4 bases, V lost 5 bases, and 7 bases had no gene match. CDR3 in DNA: TGTGCCAGTAGTTCCTCGGACAGGGTAAATCAGCCCCAGCATTTT. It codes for CASSSSDRVNQPQHF.

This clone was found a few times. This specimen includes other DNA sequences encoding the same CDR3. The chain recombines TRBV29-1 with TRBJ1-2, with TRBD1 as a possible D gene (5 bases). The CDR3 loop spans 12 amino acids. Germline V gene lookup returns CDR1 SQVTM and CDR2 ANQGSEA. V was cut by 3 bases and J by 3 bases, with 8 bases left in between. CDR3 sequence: CSVDQGDYGYTF. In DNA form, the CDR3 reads TGCAGCGTTGATCAGGGCGACTATGGCTACACCTTC. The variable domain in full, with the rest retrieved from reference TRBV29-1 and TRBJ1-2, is SAVISQKPSRDICQRGTSLTIQCQVDSQVTMMFWYRQQPGQSLTLIATANQGSEATYESGFVIDKFPISRPNLTFSTLTVSNMSPEDSSIYLCSVDQGDYGYTFGSGTRLTVV.

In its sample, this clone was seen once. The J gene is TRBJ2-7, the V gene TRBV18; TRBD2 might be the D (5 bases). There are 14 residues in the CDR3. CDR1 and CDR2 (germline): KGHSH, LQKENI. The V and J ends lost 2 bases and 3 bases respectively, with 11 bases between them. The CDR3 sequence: CASSPNSGHYEQYF. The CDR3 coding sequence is TGTGCCAGCTCACCAAACAGCGGCCACTACGAGCAGTACTTC.

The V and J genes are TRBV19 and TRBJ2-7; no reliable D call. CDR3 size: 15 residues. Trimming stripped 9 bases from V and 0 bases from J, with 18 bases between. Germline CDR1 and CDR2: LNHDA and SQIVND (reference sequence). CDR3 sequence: CASSPSSVISYEQYF. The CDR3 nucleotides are TGTGCCAGCAGTCCTTCGAGCGTTATCTCCTACGAGCAGTACTTC.

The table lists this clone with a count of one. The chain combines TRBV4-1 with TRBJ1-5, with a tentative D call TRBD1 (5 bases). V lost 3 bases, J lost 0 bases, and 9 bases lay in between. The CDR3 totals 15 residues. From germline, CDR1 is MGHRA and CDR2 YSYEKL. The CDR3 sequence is CASSHQGYSNQPQHF. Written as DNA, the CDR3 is TGCGCCAGCAGCCACCAGGGCTATAGCAATCAGCCCCAGCATTTT.

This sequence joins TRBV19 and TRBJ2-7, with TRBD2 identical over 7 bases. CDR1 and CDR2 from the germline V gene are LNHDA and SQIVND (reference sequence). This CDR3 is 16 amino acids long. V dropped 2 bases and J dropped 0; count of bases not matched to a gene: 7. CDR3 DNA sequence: TGTGCCAGTAGTATATTGTACGGGGGGAGCTCCTACGAGCAGTACTTC. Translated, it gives CASSILYGGSSYEQYF.

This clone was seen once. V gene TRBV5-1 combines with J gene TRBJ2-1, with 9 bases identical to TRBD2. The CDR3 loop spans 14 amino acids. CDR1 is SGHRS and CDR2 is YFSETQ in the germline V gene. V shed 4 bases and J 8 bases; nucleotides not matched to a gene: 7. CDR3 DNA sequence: TGCGCCAGCAGCCCGGGACTAGCAACCCATGAGCAGTTCTTC. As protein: CASSPGLATHEQFF. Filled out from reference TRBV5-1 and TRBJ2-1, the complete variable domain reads KAGVTQTPRYLIKTRGQQVTLSCSPISGHRSVSWYQQTPGQGLQFLFEYFSETQRNKGNFPGRFSGRQFSNSRSEMNVSTLELGDSALYLCASSPGLATHEQFFGPGTRLTVL.

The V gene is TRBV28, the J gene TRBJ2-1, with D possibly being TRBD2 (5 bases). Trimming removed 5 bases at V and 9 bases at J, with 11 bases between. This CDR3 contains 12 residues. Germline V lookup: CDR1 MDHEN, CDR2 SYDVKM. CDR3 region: CASSVGNIEQFF. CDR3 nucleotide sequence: TGTGCCAGCAGTGTCGGGAACATTGAGCAGTTCTTC.

CDR3 in amino acids: CASSSGLAADTQYF. The CDR3 DNA follows: TGTGCCAGCAGCTCTGGACTAGCAGCAGATACGCAGTATTTT. The chain joins TRBV11-2 to TRBJ2-3; TRBD2 matches 8 bases. V was clipped by 4 bases and J by 4 bases; unmatched bases: 4. In germline, CDR1 is SGHAT, CDR2 FQNNGV. The CDR3 has 14 residues.

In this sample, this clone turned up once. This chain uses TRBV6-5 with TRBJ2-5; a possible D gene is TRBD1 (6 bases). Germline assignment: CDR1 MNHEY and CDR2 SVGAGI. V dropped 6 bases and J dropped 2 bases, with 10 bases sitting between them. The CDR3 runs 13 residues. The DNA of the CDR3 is TGTGCCAGCAGGCGGACAGCACAAGAGACCCAGTACTTC. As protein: CASRRTAQETQYF.

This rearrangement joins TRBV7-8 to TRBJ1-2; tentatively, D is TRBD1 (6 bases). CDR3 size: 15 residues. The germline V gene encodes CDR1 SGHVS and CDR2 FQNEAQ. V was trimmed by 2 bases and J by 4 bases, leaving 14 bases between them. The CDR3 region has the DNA TGTGCCAGCAGCTTACTTTCAGGGGCGGTCTATGGCTACACCTTC. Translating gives CASSLLSGAVYGYTF.

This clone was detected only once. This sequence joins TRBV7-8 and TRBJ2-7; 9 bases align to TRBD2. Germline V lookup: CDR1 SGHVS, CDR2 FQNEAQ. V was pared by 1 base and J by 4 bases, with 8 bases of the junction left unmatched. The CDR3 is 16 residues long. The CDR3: CASSLEWAGGPYEQYF. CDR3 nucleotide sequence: TGTGCCAGCAGCTTAGAATGGGCGGGAGGGCCATACGAGCAGTACTTC.

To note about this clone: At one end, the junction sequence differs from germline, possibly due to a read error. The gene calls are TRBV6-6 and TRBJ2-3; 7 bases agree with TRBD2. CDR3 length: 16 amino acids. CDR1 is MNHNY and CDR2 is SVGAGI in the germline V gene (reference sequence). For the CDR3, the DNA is TGTGCCAGCAGCACACTAGCGCCCCGAAGCACAGATACGCTGTATTTT. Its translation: CASSTLAPRSTDTLYF.

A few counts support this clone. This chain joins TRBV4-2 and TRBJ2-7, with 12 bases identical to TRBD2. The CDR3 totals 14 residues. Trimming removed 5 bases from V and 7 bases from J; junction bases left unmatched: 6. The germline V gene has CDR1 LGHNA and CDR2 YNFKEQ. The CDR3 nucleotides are TGTGCCAGCAGCGTTAGACTAGCGGGAGCAGAGCAGTACTTC. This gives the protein CASSVRLAGAEQYF.

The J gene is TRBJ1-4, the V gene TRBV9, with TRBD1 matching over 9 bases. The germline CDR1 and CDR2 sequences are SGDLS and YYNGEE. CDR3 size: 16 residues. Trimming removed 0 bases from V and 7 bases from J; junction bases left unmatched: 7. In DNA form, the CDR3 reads TGTGCCAGCAGCGTAGGCGACAGGGGGAGTATTGAAAAACTGTTTTTT. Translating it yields CASSVGDRGSIEKLFF.

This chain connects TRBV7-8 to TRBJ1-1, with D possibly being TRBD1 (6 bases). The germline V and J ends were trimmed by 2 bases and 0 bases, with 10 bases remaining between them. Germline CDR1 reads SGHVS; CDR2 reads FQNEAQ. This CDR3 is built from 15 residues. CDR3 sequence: CASSLQGSMNTEAFF. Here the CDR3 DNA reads TGTGCCAGCAGCTTACAGGGGTCCATGAACACTGAAGCTTTCTTT.

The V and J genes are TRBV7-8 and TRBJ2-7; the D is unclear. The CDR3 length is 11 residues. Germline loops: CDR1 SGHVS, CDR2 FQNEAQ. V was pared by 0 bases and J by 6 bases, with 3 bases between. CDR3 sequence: CASSLAGEQYF. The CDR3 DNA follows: TGTGCCAGCAGCTTAGCGGGCGAGCAGTACTTC.

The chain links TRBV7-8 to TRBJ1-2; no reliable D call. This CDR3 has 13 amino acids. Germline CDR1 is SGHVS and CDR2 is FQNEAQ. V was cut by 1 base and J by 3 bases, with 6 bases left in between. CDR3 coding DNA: TGTGCCAGCAGCTTAGGAGTAGACTATGGCTACACCTTC. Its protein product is CASSLGVDYGYTF.